Each of the 26 T cell receptor beta chains below was sequenced from the same sample in a study of CD8+ T cells in alopecia areata. Treatment given: oral pan-JAK inhibitor, 5-10 mg twice daily. Once RNA had been extracted, it was reverse transcribed into cDNA to act as the sequencing template. Produced via immunoSEQ multiplex PCR; TCRdb's table is partial and in-frame only. Counted here are over 80,000 clones, 44% occurring once; the ten biggest clones make up less than 20%. Sequencing used CD8+ T cells sorted from blood, obtained at week 24, from a patient treated with tofacitinib. The source of these receptors is a human donor with alopecia areata.

The J gene is TRBJ1-4, the V gene TRBV30; unclear D gene. The ends were cut back, 4 bases at V and 8 bases at J, with 14 bases in the middle. In germline, CDR1 is GTSNPN, CDR2 SVGIG (reference sequence). The CDR3 spans 13 residues. This chain's CDR3 is CAWTSSFGEKLFF. In nucleotides, the CDR3 is TGTGCCTGGACTTCATCATTTGGGGAAAAACTGTTTTTT.

Concerning this clone: Other DNA sequences of this sample code for an identical CDR3. The V and J genes are TRBV15 and TRBJ2-5; D unclear. The CDR3 is 13 amino acids. Germline loops: CDR1 LNHNV, CDR2 YYDKDF (reference sequence). Deletions cut 1 base from V and 6 bases from J, with 9 bases between. DNA of the CDR3: TGTGCCACCAGCAGAGGGCTAGAAAAGACCCAGTACTTC. This codes for CATSRGLEKTQYF.

The chain is built from TRBV4-3 and TRBJ2-7, with D possibly being TRBD2 (5 bases). CDR3 length: 13 amino acids. Germline CDR1 is LGHNA and CDR2 is YSLEER. Trimming pared 1 base from V and 3 bases from J, leaving 7 bases between. CDR3 amino acids: CASSQASGYEQYF. Here the CDR3 DNA reads TGCGCCAGCAGCCAAGCGAGCGGCTACGAGCAGTACTTC.

This chain connects TRBV27 to TRBJ1-2; D is unclear. CDR1 is MNHEY and CDR2 is SMNVEV in the germline V gene (reference sequence). This CDR3 has 13 amino acids. V was trimmed by 0 bases and J by 2 bases, leaving 4 bases between them. CDR3 nucleotides: TGTGCCAGCAGTTTATCGCGAAACTATGGCTACACCTTC. Its translation is CASSLSRNYGYTF.

In its sample, this clone was seen a few times. The V gene is TRBV5-1, the J gene TRBJ2-7; D remains unclear. Trimming removed 0 bases from V and 3 bases from J, with 10 bases in between. The CDR3 consists of 14 residues. CDR1 and CDR2 (germline): SGHRS, YFSETQ. The CDR3 region has the DNA TGCGCCAGCAGCTTGGCCGCACGGAACTACGAGCAGTACTTC. This sequence encodes CASSLAARNYEQYF. Combining the CDR3 with reference TRBV5-1 and TRBJ2-7 gives the whole variable domain KAGVTQTPRYLIKTRGQQVTLSCSPISGHRSVSWYQQTPGQGLQFLFEYFSETQRNKGNFPGRFSGRQFSNSRSEMNVSTLELGDSALYLCASSLAARNYEQYFGPGTRLTVT.

This clone was found a few times. J is TRBJ2-3 and V is TRBV12-5; no reliable D call. This CDR3 region has 12 residues. Germline CDR1 is LGHNT and CDR2 is FRNRAP. The V and J ends lost 8 bases and 0 bases respectively, with 6 bases between them. The CDR3 bases are TGTGCTAGTACAGCTAGCACAGATACGCAGTATTTT. Residues: CASTASTDTQYF.

This clone was picked up many times. The J gene is TRBJ1-1, the V gene TRBV29-1; D unresolved. V lost 2 bases to trimming and J lost 6 bases, with 7 bases between them. The CDR3 spans 11 residues. CDR1 and CDR2 (germline): SQVTM, ANQGSEA. The CDR3 protein is CSVELSSEAFF. CDR3 nucleotide sequence: TGCAGCGTTGAACTGTCTTCTGAAGCTTTCTTT.

To note about this clone: This likely traces to a read error, being one base from a far larger clone. This sample also contains other DNA sequences that code for the same CDR3. This rearrangement joins TRBV11-1 to TRBJ2-1, with a weak D call TRBD2 (5 bases). This CDR3 contains 13 residues. Trimming took off 5 bases at V and 6 bases at J, with 11 bases between the two ends. CDR1 is SGHAT, CDR2 FQDESV, per germline (reference sequence). The CDR3 DNA reads as TGTGCCAGCAGCCAAGAGGGTTCCAATGAGCAGTTCTTC. It yields the protein CASSQEGSNEQFF.

The chain employs TRBV11-2 and TRBJ2-7, with 9 bases lining up with TRBD1. Germline CDR1 SGHAT, CDR2 FQNNGV. V lost 5 bases and J lost 1; bases outside the gene matches: 6. CDR3 length: 15 residues. As DNA, the CDR3 is TGTGCCAGCAGCCACACCGGGACAGGGTCCTACGAGCAGTACTTC. Its translation: CASSHTGTGSYEQYF.

The gene calls are TRBV5-6 and TRBJ1-2, with D perhaps matching TRBD1 (5 bases). The CDR3 length is 11 residues. Germline loops: CDR1 SGHDT, CDR2 YYEEEE. The V end was cut by 2 bases, the J end by 7 bases, with 6 bases between. The CDR3 protein is CASSFRAGYTF. The CDR3 DNA reads TGTGCCAGCAGCTTCAGGGCTGGCTACACCTTC.

The chain has TRBV7-9 and TRBJ1-5; D uncertain. Germline V CDR1 and CDR2: SEHNR, FQNEAQ (reference sequence). The CDR3 is 14 amino acids. V was pared by 0 bases and J by 6 bases, with 9 bases between. CDR3 protein: CASSLAGVSQPQHF. The CDR3, as DNA: TGTGCCAGCAGCTTAGCGGGAGTTAGTCAGCCCCAGCATTTT. The whole variable domain, filled in from reference TRBV7-9 and TRBJ1-5, reads DTGVSQNPRHKITKRGQNVTFRCDPISEHNRLYWYRQTLGQGPEFLTYFQNEAQLEKSRLLSDRFSAERPKGSFSTLEIQRTEQGDSAMYLCASSLAGVSQPQHFGDGTRLSIL.

J is TRBJ2-5 and V is TRBV7-9, with D hard to call. Germline CDR1 reads SEHNR; CDR2 reads FQNEAQ (reference sequence). The V end lost 7 bases, the J end lost 4 bases, and 10 bases lay between the germline ends. CDR3 length: 12 amino acids. The CDR3 sequence is CASIQPGETQYF. The CDR3 DNA is TGTGCCAGCATCCAGCCCGGAGAGACCCAGTACTTC. The full variable domain, completed using reference TRBV7-9 and TRBJ2-5, is DTGVSQNPRHKITKRGQNVTFRCDPISEHNRLYWYRQTLGQGPEFLTYFQNEAQLEKSRLLSDRFSAERPKGSFSTLEIQRTEQGDSAMYLCASIQPGETQYFGPGTRLLVL.

The chain has TRBV30 and TRBJ2-1; D unclear. Per the germline V gene, CDR1 is GTSNPN and CDR2 is SVGIG (reference sequence). Trimming took off 5 bases at V and 7 bases at J, with 6 bases between the two ends. CDR3 length: 10 residues. This CDR3 is CAWGVNEQFF. CDR3 in DNA: TGTGCCTGGGGCGTAAATGAGCAGTTCTTC.

The chain recombines TRBV7-9 with TRBJ2-1, with a tentative D call TRBD1 (6 bases). Germline CDR1 is SEHNR and CDR2 is FQNEAQ (reference sequence). The V gene lost 5 bases and the J gene lost 7 bases, with 12 bases spanning the gap. The CDR3 totals 13 residues. The DNA of the CDR3 is TGTGCCAGCAGCCCTTCGAGGGGGAATGAGCAGTTCTTC. Translated, it gives CASSPSRGNEQFF.

This clone was counted once. The genes are TRBV19 and TRBJ2-1; D is tentatively TRBD1 or TRBD2 (5 bases each). CDR3 length equals 18 residues. Trimming left V 3 bases short and J 0 bases short, with 18 bases between. Per the germline V gene, CDR1 is LNHDA and CDR2 is SQIVND (reference sequence). CDR3 nucleotides: TGTGCCAGTAGTATTCTCTGGATCGATGGGGGCTCCTACAATGAGCAGTTCTTC. Encoded protein: CASSILWIDGGSYNEQFF.

The chain carries TRBV4-1 and TRBJ1-1, with a tentative D call TRBD1 (6 bases). Germline values: CDR1 MGHRA, CDR2 YSYEKL. V was pared by 9 bases and J by 4 bases, with 12 bases between. The CDR3 consists of 12 residues. The CDR3 DNA reads as TGCGCCAGTTCCGCAGGGGCCACTGAAGCTTTCTTT. Its protein product is CASSAGATEAFF.

The V and J genes are TRBV9 and TRBJ2-5; maybe TRBD1 (6 bases). Germline CDR1 is SGDLS and CDR2 is YYNGEE. CDR3 length: 15 amino acids. Trimming took off 3 bases at V and 7 bases at J, with 19 bases between the two ends. The CDR3 DNA sequence: TGTGCCAGCAGCGGAGGACAGTTCCCCGCCGGGACCCAGTACTTC. Encoded protein: CASSGGQFPAGTQYF.

The chain links TRBV5-1 to TRBJ2-3; no clear D gene. The CDR3 has 11 residues. Trimming removed 7 bases at V and 2 bases at J, with 5 bases between. Germline V gene lookup returns CDR1 SGHRS and CDR2 YFSETQ. CDR3 DNA sequence: TGCGCCAGCCGCACCACAGATACGCAGTATTTT. Translated: CASRTTDTQYF.

This clone has just a few counts. The V gene is TRBV25-1, the J gene TRBJ1-5; no reliable D call. Germline assignment: CDR1 MGHDK and CDR2 SYGVNS. CDR3 length: 13 residues. The V end lost 10 bases, the J end lost 4 bases, and 14 bases lay between the germline ends. CDR3 DNA: TGTGCCACCAGATCAAGGGAGAATCAGCCCCAGCATTTT. Translation: CATRSRENQPQHF.

This chain connects TRBV27 to TRBJ1-5; 8 nucleotides align to TRBD1. Losses at the gene ends were 3 bases for V and 5 bases for J; bases not matched to a gene: 3. CDR3 size: 14 residues. In germline, CDR1 is MNHEY, CDR2 SMNVEV (reference sequence). The CDR3 region is CASSFRGPDQPQHF. The CDR3 coding sequence is TGTGCCAGCAGTTTCAGGGGGCCTGATCAGCCCCAGCATTTT.

The chain carries TRBV27 and TRBJ1-2; a weak D match, TRBD1 (6 bases). Germline CDR1 MNHEY, CDR2 SMNVEV (reference sequence). This CDR3 has 16 residues. V dropped 5 bases and J dropped 4 bases, with 20 bases sitting between them. The CDR3 loop is CASSLGAGEGSYGYTF. CDR3 coding DNA: TGTGCCAGCAGTCTCGGGGCAGGGGAAGGGAGCTATGGCTACACCTTC.

The chain employs TRBV27 and TRBJ1-5, with a weak D call TRBD1 (6 bases). The germline gives CDR1 MNHEY, CDR2 SMNVEV (reference sequence). The germline V and J ends were trimmed by 5 bases and 5 bases, with 13 bases remaining between them. The CDR3 totals 14 residues. Here the CDR3 reads CASSVQGGDQPQHF. CDR3 sequence (DNA): TGTGCCAGCAGTGTACAGGGAGGTGATCAGCCCCAGCATTTT.

This sequence joins TRBV5-1 and TRBJ2-5; 8 bases agree with TRBD2. V was pared by 4 bases and J by 3 bases, with 5 bases of the junction left unmatched. CDR3 size: 14 residues. In germline, CDR1 is SGHRS, CDR2 YFSETQ. For the CDR3, the DNA is TGCGCCAGCAGCCTCGGGAGGGAGGAAGAGACCCAGTACTTC. Its protein is CASSLGREEETQYF.

The CDR3 DNA reads TGTGCCAGCCTGGGAGGTGGACTAGCGGGAGAAGAGACCCAGTACTTC. Translated, it gives CASLGGGLAGEETQYF. The gene calls are TRBV19 and TRBJ2-5; 13 bases are a match to TRBD2. V shed 9 bases and J 3 bases; nucleotides not matched to a gene: 10. The CDR3 spans 16 residues. Germline-derived CDR1 and CDR2 are LNHDA and SQIVND (reference sequence).

CDR3 region: CASSFWQGEAKNIQYF. The CDR3 DNA sequence: TGTGCCAGCAGTTTTTGGCAGGGAGAGGCCAAAAACATTCAGTACTTC. The rearrangement links TRBV27 to TRBJ2-4; D is perhaps TRBD1 or TRBD2 (5 bases each). CDR3 length equals 16 residues. Germline CDR1 is MNHEY and CDR2 is SMNVEV (reference sequence). V lost 3 bases and J 1 base, leaving 13 bases between the germline ends.

This clone was detected only a few times. CDR3 protein: CASSLATGDQPQHF. For the CDR3, the DNA is TGCGCCAGCAGCCTCGCGACAGGAGATCAGCCCCAGCATTTT. The chain has TRBV4-3 and TRBJ1-5, with TRBD1 as a possible D gene (6 bases). Germline loops: CDR1 LGHNA, CDR2 YSLEER. V was pared by 4 bases and J by 5 bases, with 12 bases between. The CDR3 sequence is 14 residues long.